The 13 T cell receptor beta chains below were found in one sample sequenced in a study of blood T cell repertoires in COVID-19. Sequencing was performed with immunoSEQ multiplex PCR; in TCRdb, only in-frame clones are kept and a portion is missing. Of fewer than 350,000 clones in the sample, about 89% were seen once. The specimen sequenced was peripheral blood. The receptor source for this set is a middle-aged man with acute or convalescent COVID-19.

This clone occurred once. The J gene is TRBJ1-2, the V gene TRBV3-1 (or the pseudogene TRBV3-2); no definite D call. The CDR3 has 12 residues. Looked up from germline, CDR1 is LGHDT and CDR2 is YNNKEL (reference sequence). V lost 2 bases and J 5 bases, leaving 6 bases between the germline ends. Here the CDR3 reads CASSQSTYGYTF. CDR3 nucleotides: TGTGCCAGCAGCCAAAGTACTTATGGCTACACCTTC.

This chain uses TRBV6-5 with TRBJ2-1; 8 nucleotides align to TRBD1. Germline V gene sequence: CDR1 MNHEY, CDR2 SVGAGI. Germline trimming cut 8 bases from V and 8 bases from J; bases unmatched to any gene: 11. This CDR3 region has 14 residues. The CDR3 DNA sequence: TGTGCCAGCGACGGACAGGGAGCCAGGGATGAGCAGTTCTTC. Amino acid sequence: CASDGQGARDEQFF.

This clone was counted a single time. The chain links TRBV6-5 to TRBJ2-7; D unclear. Per germline, CDR1 MNHEY and CDR2 SVGAGI. Trimming removed 0 bases from V and 2 bases from J, with 5 bases in between. The length of the CDR3 is 13 residues. As DNA, the CDR3 is TGTGCCAGCAGTTACTCGACTGCCTACGAGCAGTACTTC. It yields the protein CASSYSTAYEQYF.

CDR3 region: CASSYSGRGYEQYF. As DNA, the CDR3 is TGTGCCAGCAGTTACTCAGGCAGGGGATACGAGCAGTACTTC. The V call is TRBV6-5, the J call TRBJ2-7, with a possible D match to TRBD1 (6 bases). The CDR3 runs to 14 residues. Germline V gene data show CDR1 as MNHEY and CDR2 as SVGAGI. The ends were cut back, 0 bases at V and 4 bases at J, with 10 bases in the middle.

The J gene is TRBJ2-3, the V gene TRBV19, with D maybe TRBD1 (6 bases). V lost 7 bases, J lost 3 bases, and 17 bases lay in between. Germline assignment: CDR1 LNHDA and CDR2 SQIVND (reference sequence). The CDR3 extends over 15 amino acids. CDR3 DNA sequence: TGTGCCAGTACCACTGGGGGCAGATTTACAGATACGCAGTATTTT. It is translated as CASTTGGRFTDTQYF.

The chain carries TRBV2 and TRBJ2-5, with D possibly matching TRBD2 (6 bases). Germline V CDR1 and CDR2: SNHLY, FYNNEI. This CDR3 is 15 amino acids long. Between the trimmed V and J ends, which lost 1 base and 5 bases, there was a span of 14 bases. This chain's CDR3 is CASSEEAGSGETQYF. Here the CDR3 DNA reads TGTGCCAGCAGTGAAGAAGCGGGCTCGGGGGAGACCCAGTACTTC.

The V gene is TRBV19, the J gene TRBJ1-5; D uncertain. V was trimmed by 8 bases and J by 3 bases, leaving 8 bases between them. The CDR3 totals 12 residues. CDR1 and CDR2 from the germline V gene are LNHDA and SQIVND (reference sequence). CDR3 amino acids: CASGFFNQPQHF. CDR3 bases: TGTGCCAGTGGCTTTTTCAATCAGCCCCAGCATTTT.

This clone was detected only once. This chain joins TRBV15 and TRBJ2-1, with D perhaps matching TRBD1 (5 bases). This CDR3 contains 16 residues. Germline assignment: CDR1 LNHNV and CDR2 YYDKDF (reference sequence). V was trimmed by 2 bases and J by 5 bases, leaving 16 bases between them. The CDR3: CATSRPQGSQNNEQFF. CDR3 nucleotide sequence: TGTGCCACCAGCAGACCCCAGGGTTCCCAAAACAATGAGCAGTTCTTC.

This chain uses TRBV7-2 with TRBJ2-2; D unclear. Trimming took 5 bases from V and 5 from J, leaving 18 bases between them. Germline V lookup: CDR1 SGHTA, CDR2 FQGNSA. The CDR3 has 16 residues. CDR3 nucleotide sequence: TGTGCCAGCAGCCTAGGTCGGTTTGCACGGACCGGGGAGCTGTTTTTT. Amino acids: CASSLGRFARTGELFF.

The rearrangement links TRBV12-5 to TRBJ1-5, with a weak D call TRBD1 (5 bases). V shed 2 bases and J shed 3 bases, with 14 bases lying between them. The CDR3 is 16 residues long. CDR1 is LGHNT, CDR2 FRNRAP, per germline. Here the CDR3 reads CASGLRAGEYNQPQHF. The CDR3 coding sequence is TGTGCTAGTGGTTTGCGTGCGGGGGAGTACAATCAGCCCCAGCATTTT.

The CDR3 loop is CASSIQGIHEQYF. CDR3 coding DNA: TGTGCCAGCAGCATACAGGGGATCCACGAGCAGTACTTC. This chain joins TRBV7-9 and TRBJ2-7; 7 bases fit TRBD1. Germline V gene lookup returns CDR1 SEHNR and CDR2 FQNEAQ (reference sequence). The CDR3 loop spans 13 amino acids. The junction had 6 bases not matched to a gene; V was cut back by 5 bases and J by 5 bases.

J is TRBJ2-1 and V is TRBV24-1, with 10 bases matching TRBD1. The CDR3 sequence is 16 residues long. The V and J ends lost 4 bases and 4 bases, in that order; junction bases with no gene match: 6. Germline V CDR1 and CDR2: KGHDR, SFDVKD. For the CDR3, the DNA is TGTGCCACCAGTGACCCCGGGACAGGGGTGTACAATGAGCAGTTCTTC. Translation gives CATSDPGTGVYNEQFF.

The chain combines TRBV7-9 with TRBJ1-2; D gene uncertain. The V end was cut by 3 bases, the J end by 7 bases, with 9 bases between. The CDR3 covers 12 residues. Germline V gene lookup returns CDR1 SEHNR and CDR2 FQNEAQ (reference sequence). CDR3 bases: TGTGCCAGCAGCTTCACAGAGGGTGGCTACACCTTC. Protein sequence: CASSFTEGGYTF.